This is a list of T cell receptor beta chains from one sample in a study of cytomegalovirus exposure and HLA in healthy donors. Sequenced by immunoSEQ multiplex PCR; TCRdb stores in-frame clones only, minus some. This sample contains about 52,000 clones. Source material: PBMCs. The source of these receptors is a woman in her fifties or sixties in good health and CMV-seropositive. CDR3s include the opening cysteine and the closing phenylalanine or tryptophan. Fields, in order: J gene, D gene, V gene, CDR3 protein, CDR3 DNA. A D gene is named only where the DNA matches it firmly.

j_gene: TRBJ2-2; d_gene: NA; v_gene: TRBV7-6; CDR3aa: CASSLFRDTGELFF; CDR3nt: TGTGCCAGCAGCTTATTCCGGGACACCGGGGAGCTGTTTTTT
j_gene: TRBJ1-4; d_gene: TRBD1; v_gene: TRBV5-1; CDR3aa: CASSSQGAREKLFF; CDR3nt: TGCGCCAGCAGCTCCCAGGGGGCTCGGGAAAAACTGTTTTTT
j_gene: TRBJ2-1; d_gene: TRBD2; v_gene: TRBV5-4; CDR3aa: CASSSSGGTYNEQFF; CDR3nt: TGTGCCAGCAGCTCTAGCGGGGGGACCTACAATGAGCAGTTCTTC
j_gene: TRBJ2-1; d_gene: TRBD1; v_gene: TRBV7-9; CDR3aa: CASSSTGDADNEQFF; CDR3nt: TGTGCCAGCAGCTCAACAGGGGACGCAGACAATGAGCAGTTCTTC
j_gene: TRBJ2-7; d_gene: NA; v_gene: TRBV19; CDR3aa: CASRTRLGAYEQYF; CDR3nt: TGTGCCAGTAGGACAAGGCTTGGTGCCTACGAGCAGTACTTC
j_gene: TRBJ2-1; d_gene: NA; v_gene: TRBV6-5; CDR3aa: CASSPPPGVDNEQFF; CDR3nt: TGTGCCAGCAGTCCCCCCCCGGGGGTGGACAATGAGCAGTTCTTC
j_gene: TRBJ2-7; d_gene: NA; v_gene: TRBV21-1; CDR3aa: CASSKADTDLEQYF; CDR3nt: TGTGCCAGCAGCAAAGCGGATACGGACTTAGAGCAGTACTTC
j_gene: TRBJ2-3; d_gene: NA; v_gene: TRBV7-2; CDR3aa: CASSPLQDTQYF; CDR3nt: TGTGCCAGCAGCCCTCTACAGGATACGCAGTATTTT
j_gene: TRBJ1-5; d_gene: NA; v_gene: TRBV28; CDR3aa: CASKGGIRSNQPQHF; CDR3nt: TGTGCCAGCAAAGGGGGAATAAGGAGCAATCAGCCCCAGCATTTT
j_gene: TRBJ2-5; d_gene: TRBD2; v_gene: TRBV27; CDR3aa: CASSPTQRGYQETQYF; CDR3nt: TGTGCCAGCAGCCCCACTCAGCGGGGGTACCAAGAGACCCAGTACTTC
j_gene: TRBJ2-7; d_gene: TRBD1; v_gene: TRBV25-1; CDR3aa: CASSGGQASSYEQYF; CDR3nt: TGTGCCAGCAGTGGAGGACAGGCCAGCTCCTACGAGCAGTACTTC
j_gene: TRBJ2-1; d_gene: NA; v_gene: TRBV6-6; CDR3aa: CASRGGSSYNEQFF; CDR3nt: TGTGCCAGCCGCGGAGGAAGCTCCTACAATGAGCAGTTCTTC
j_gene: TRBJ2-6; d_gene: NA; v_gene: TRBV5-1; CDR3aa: CASSLGQSGANVLTF; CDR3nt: TGCGCCAGCAGCTTGGGGCAGTCTGGGGCCAACGTCCTGACTTTC
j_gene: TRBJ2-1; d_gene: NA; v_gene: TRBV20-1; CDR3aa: CSASGGLEQFF; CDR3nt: TGCAGTGCTAGCGGGGGACTGGAGCAGTTCTTC
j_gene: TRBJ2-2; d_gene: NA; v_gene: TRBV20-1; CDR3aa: CSAYDTGELFF; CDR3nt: TGCAGTGCGTATGACACCGGGGAGCTGTTTTTT
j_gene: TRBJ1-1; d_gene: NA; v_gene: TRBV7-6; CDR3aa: CASSLVAGNTEAFF; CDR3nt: TGTGCCAGCAGCTTAGTGGCAGGGAACACTGAAGCTTTCTTT
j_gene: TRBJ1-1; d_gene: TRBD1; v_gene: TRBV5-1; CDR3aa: CASSSGQGSLTEAFF; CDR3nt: TGCGCCAGCAGCTCGGGACAGGGGAGTCTCACTGAAGCTTTCTTT
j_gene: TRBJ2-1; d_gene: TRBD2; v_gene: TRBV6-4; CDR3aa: CASSDGGLAGGNEQFF; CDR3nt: TGTGCCAGCAGTGACGGAGGACTAGCGGGGGGGAATGAGCAGTTCTTC
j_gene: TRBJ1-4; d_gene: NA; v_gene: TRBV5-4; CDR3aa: CASSLVGGGEKLFF; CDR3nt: TGTGCCAGCAGCTTGGTAGGGGGGGGTGAAAAACTGTTTTTT
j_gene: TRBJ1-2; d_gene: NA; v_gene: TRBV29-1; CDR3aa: CSVEHWGGLGYGYTF; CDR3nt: TGCAGCGTTGAACATTGGGGGGGCTTAGGCTATGGCTACACCTTC
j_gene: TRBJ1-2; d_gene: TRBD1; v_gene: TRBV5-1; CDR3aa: CASSRTGDYGYTF; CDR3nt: TGCGCCAGCAGCCGGACAGGGGACTATGGCTACACCTTC
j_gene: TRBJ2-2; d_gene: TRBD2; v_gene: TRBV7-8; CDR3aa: CASSLEASGGPNTGELFF; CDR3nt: TGTGCCAGCAGCTTAGAGGCTAGCGGGGGCCCGAACACCGGGGAGCTGTTTTTT
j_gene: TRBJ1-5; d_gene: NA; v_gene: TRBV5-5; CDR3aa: CASSLDLSNQPQHF; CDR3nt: TGTGCCAGCAGCCTTGACTTGAGCAATCAGCCCCAGCATTTT
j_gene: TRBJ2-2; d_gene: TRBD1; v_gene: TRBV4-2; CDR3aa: CASSREQGANTGELFF; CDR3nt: TGTGCCAGCAGCCGGGAACAGGGGGCTAACACCGGGGAGCTGTTTTTT
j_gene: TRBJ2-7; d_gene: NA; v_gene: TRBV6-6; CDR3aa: CASAEGSGVAYEQYF; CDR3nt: TGTGCCAGCGCCGAGGGTAGCGGTGTAGCCTACGAGCAGTACTTC
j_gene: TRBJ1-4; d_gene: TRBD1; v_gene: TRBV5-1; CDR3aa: CASSSGQGGEKLFF; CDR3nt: TGCGCCAGCAGTTCAGGACAGGGTGGCGAAAAACTGTTTTTT
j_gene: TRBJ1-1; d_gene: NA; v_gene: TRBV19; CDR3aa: CASRPQGDTEDFF; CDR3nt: TGTGCCAGTAGACCACAGGGAGACACTGAAGATTTCTTT
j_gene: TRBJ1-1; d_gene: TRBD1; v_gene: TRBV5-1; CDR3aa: CASSLGQGVSEAFF; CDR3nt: TGCGCCAGCAGCTTGGGACAGGGGGTATCTGAAGCTTTCTTT
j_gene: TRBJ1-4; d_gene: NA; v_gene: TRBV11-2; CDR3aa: CASSLTGTPNEKLFF; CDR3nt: TGTGCCAGCAGCTTAACCGGGACACCAAATGAAAAACTGTTTTTT
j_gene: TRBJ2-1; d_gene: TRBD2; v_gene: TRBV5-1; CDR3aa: CASSWGGESSDNEQFF; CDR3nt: TGCGCCAGCAGCTGGGGGGGGGAGAGCTCCGACAATGAGCAGTTCTTC
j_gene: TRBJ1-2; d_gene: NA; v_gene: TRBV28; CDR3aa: CASSAPGVQDSLGYTF; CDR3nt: TGTGCCAGCAGTGCCCCTGGGGTTCAGGACAGTCTTGGCTACACCTTC
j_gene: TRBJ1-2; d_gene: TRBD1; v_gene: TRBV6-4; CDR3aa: CASSWGQGGVYTF; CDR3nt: TGTGCCAGCAGCTGGGGACAGGGGGGAGTCTACACCTTC
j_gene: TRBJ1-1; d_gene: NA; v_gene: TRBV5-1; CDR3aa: CASSLEAQVDTEAFF; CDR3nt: TGCGCCAGCAGCTTGGAGGCCCAGGTAGATACTGAAGCTTTCTTT
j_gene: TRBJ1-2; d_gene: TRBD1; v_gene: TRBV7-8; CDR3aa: CASSLGQGAYTF; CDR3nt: TGTGCCAGCAGCTTAGGGCAGGGGGCATACACCTTC
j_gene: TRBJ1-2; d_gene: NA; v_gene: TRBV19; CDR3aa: CASSPSATVYTF; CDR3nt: TGTGCCAGTAGTCCCTCTGCGACAGTCTACACCTTC
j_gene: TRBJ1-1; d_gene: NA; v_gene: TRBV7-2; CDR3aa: CASSYITGSNTEAFF; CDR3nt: TGTGCCAGCAGTTACATCACAGGGTCGAACACTGAAGCTTTCTTT
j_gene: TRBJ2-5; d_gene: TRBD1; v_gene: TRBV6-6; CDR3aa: CASSYHTGGETQYF; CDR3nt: TGTGCCAGCAGTTACCATACAGGGGGAGAGACCCAGTACTTC
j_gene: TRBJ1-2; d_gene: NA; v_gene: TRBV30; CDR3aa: CAIRVGRYGYTF; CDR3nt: TGTGCCATAAGGGTGGGGCGCTATGGCTACACCTTC
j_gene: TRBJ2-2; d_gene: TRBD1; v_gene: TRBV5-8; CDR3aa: CASSWPGTGLAGELFF; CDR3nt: TGTGCCAGCAGCTGGCCAGGGACAGGGTTAGCCGGGGAGCTGTTTTTT
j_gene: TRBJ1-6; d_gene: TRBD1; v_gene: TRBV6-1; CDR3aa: CASRWGQGNSPLHF; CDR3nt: TGTGCCAGCCGATGGGGACAGGGTAATTCACCCCTCCACTTT
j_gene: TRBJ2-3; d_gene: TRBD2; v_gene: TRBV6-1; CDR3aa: CAHKLAGGTDTQYF; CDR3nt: TGTGCCCACAAACTAGCGGGGGGCACAGATACGCAGTATTTT
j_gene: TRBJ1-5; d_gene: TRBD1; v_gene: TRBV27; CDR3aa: CASSMRTGYQPQHF; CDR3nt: TGTGCCAGCAGTATGAGGACAGGGTACCAGCCCCAGCATTTT
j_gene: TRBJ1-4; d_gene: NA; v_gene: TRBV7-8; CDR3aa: CASSPGGFVDTPGGFF; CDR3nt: TGTGCCAGCAGCCCCGGGGGGTTCGTCGACACCCCGGGGGGCTTTTTT
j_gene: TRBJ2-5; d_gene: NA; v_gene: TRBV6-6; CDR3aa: CASSRPRETQYF; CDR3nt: TGTGCCAGCAGTCGTCCCAGGGAGACCCAGTACTTC
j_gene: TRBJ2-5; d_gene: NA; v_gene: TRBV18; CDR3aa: CASSPGSPQETQYF; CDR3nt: TGTGCCAGCTCACCAGGGAGTCCCCAAGAGACCCAGTACTTC
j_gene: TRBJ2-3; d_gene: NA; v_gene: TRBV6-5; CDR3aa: CASSRSGNSTDTQYF; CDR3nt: TGTGCCAGCAGTCGCTCCGGGAATAGCACAGATACGCAGTATTTT
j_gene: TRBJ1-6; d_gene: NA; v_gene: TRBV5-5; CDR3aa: CASSFRETEGLLHF; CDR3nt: TGTGCCAGCAGCTTCCGGGAGACAGAGGGACTCCTCCACTTT
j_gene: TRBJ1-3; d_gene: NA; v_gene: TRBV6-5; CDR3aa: CASSTEQGNTIYF; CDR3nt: TGTGCCAGCAGTACGGAACAGGGAAACACCATATATTTT
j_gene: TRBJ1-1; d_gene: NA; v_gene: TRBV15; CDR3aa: CATSRDHGGLEAFF; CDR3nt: TGTGCCACCAGCAGAGATCACGGGGGGCTTGAAGCTTTCTTT
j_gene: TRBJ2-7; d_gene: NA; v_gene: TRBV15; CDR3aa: CATSIFGGIGEQYF; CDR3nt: TGTGCCACCAGCATTTTTGGGGGGATCGGGGAGCAGTACTTC